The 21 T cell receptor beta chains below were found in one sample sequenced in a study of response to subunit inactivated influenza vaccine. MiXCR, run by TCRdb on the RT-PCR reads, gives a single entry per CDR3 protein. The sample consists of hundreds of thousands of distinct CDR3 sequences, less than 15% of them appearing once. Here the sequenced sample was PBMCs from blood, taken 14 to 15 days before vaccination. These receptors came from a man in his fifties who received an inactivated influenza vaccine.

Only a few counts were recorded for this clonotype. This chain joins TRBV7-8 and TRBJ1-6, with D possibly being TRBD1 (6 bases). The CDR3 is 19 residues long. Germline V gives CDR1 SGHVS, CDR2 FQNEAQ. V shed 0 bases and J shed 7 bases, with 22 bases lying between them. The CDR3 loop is CASSLAGAVREGRNSPLHF. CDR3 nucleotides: TGTGCCAGCAGCTTAGCGGGGGCTGTCAGGGAAGGGAGAAATTCACCCCTCCACTTT.

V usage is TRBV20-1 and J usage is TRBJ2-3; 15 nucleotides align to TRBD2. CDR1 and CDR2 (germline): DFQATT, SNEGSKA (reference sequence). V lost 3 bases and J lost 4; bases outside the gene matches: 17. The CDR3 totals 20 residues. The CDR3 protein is CSARTTLGSGLAGGSDTQYF. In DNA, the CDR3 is TGCAGTGCTAGGACCACATTGGGCTCGGGACTAGCGGGAGGATCAGATACGCAGTATTTT.

This chain's CDR3 is CASSLGQGAEEQYF. CDR3 nucleotides: TGCGCCAGCAGCTTGGGACAGGGGGCTGAGGAGCAGTACTTC. The rearrangement joins TRBV5-1 to TRBJ2-7, with 10 bases fitting TRBD1. CDR1 and CDR2 from the germline V gene are SGHRS and YFSETQ. This CDR3 contains 14 residues. V lost 0 bases and J lost 7; bases outside the gene matches: 4.

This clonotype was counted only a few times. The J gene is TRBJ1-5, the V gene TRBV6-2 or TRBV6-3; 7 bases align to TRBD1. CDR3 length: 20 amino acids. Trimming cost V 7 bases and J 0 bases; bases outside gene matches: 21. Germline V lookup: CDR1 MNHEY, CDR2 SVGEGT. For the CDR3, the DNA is TGTGCCAGCACCTACTCCCCCGGGACAGACAACTTCTATAGCAATCAGCCCCAGCATTTT. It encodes CASTYSPGTDNFYSNQPQHF.

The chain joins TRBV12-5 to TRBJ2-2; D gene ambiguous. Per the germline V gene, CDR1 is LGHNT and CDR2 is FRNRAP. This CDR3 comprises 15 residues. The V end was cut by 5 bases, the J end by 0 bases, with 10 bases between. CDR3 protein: CASGNDGTNTGELFF. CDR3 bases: TGTGCTAGTGGTAACGACGGAACGAACACCGGGGAGCTGTTTTTT.

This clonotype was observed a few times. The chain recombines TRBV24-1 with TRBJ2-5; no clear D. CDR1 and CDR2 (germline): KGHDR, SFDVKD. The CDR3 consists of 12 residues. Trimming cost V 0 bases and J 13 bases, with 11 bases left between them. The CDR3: CATSDLSPTRYF. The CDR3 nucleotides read TGTGCCACCAGTGATTTGTCACCGACAAGGTACTTC.

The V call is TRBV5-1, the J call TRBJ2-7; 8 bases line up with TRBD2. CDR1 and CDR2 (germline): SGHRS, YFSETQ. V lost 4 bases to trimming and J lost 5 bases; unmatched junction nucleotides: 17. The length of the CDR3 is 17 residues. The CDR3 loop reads CASSRLAGNTHGNEQYF. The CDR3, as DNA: TGCGCCAGCAGCCGTCTAGCGGGTAATACCCATGGCAACGAGCAGTACTTC.

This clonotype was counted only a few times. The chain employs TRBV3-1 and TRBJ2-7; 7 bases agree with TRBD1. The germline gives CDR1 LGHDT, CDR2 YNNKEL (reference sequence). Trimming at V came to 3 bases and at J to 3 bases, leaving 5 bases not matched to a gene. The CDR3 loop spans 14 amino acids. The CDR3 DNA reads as TGTGCCAGCAGCCAGACAGGGAGAAACTACGAGCAGTACTTC. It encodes CASSQTGRNYEQYF.

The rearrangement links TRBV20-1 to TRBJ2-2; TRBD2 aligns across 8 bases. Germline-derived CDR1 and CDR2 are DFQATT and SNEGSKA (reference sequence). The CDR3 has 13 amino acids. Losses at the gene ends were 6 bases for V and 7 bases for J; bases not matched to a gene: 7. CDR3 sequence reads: CSASRTSRGELFF. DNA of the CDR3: TGCAGTGCCTCGAGGACTAGCCGCGGGGAGCTGTTTTTT.

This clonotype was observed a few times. The CDR3 reads CASSLTRDRATGELFF. CDR3 sequence (DNA): TGTGCCAGCAGCTTGACCCGGGACAGGGCCACCGGGGAGCTGTTTTTT. This sequence joins TRBV7-2 and TRBJ2-2, with 9 positions matching TRBD1. CDR3 length equals 16 residues. Unmatched junction bases numbered 6, after V lost 3 bases and J lost 4 bases. Germline V gene sequence: CDR1 SGHTA, CDR2 FQGNSA.

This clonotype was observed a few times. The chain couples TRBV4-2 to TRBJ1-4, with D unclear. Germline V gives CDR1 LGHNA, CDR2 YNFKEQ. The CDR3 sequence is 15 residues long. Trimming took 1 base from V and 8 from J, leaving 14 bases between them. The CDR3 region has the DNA TGTGCCAGCAGCCAAGTTTCAGGACTCGGAGAAAAACTGTTTTTT. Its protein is CASSQVSGLGEKLFF.

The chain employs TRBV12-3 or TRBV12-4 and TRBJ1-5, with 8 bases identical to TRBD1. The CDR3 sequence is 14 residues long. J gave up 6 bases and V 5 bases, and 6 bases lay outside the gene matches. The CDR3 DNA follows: TGTGCCAGCAGTCGGACAGGGCTAAGTCAGCCCCAGCATTTT. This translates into CASSRTGLSQPQHF.

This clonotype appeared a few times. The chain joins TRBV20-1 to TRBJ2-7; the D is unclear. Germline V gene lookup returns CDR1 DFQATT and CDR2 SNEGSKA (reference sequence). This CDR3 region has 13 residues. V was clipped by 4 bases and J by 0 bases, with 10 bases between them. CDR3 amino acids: CSATVLSSYEQYF. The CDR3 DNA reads TGCAGTGCTACCGTGTTGAGCTCCTACGAGCAGTACTTC.

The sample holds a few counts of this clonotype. The CDR3 nucleotides are TGCGCCAGCAGCTTGAATCTAGCGGTGAACGAGCAGTACTTC. This sequence encodes CASSLNLAVNEQYF. This chain uses TRBV5-1 with TRBJ2-7; 7 nucleotides line up with TRBD2. The CDR3 is 14 residues long. Per germline, CDR1 SGHRS and CDR2 YFSETQ. With V trimmed by 1 base and J by 5 bases, 6 bases remained unmatched. The full variable domain, completed using reference TRBV5-1 and TRBJ2-7, is KAGVTQTPRYLIKTRGQQVTLSCSPISGHRSVSWYQQTPGQGLQFLFEYFSETQRNKGNFPGRFSGRQFSNSRSEMNVSTLELGDSALYLCASSLNLAVNEQYFGPGTRLTVT.

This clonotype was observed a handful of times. The CDR3 nucleotides are TGCGCCAGCAGCCTAACAACCGGACTAGCGGGAGGGCCTGTCGAGCAGTACTTC. Amino acid sequence: CASSLTTGLAGGPVEQYF. V usage is TRBV5-1 and J usage is TRBJ2-7; 15 nucleotides agree with TRBD2. This CDR3 comprises 18 residues. Germline assignment: CDR1 SGHRS and CDR2 YFSETQ. V shed 4 bases, J shed 6 bases, and the junction held 14 bases outside the gene matches.

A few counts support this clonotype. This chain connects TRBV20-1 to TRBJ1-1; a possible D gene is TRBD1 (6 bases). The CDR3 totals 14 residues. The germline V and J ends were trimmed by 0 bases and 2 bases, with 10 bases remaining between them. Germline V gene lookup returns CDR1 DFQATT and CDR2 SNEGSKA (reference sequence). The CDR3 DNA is TGCAGTGCTAGAGAGGGACAACCAAACACTGAAGCTTTCTTT. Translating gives CSAREGQPNTEAFF.

CDR3 loop: CSARGEAAHYNEQFF. CDR3 coding DNA: TGCAGTGCTAGAGGGGAAGCGGCTCACTACAATGAGCAGTTCTTC. The chain recombines TRBV20-1 with TRBJ2-1; D possibly corresponds to TRBD2 (5 bases). The length of the CDR3 is 15 residues. The V gene lost 1 base and the J gene lost 3 bases, with 13 bases spanning the gap. Looked up from germline, CDR1 is DFQATT and CDR2 is SNEGSKA (reference sequence).

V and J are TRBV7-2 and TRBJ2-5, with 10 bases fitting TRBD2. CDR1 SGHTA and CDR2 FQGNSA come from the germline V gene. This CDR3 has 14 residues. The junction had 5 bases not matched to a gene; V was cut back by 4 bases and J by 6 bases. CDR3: CASSSGLASQTQYF. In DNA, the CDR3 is TGTGCCAGCAGCTCGGGACTAGCGTCGCAGACCCAGTACTTC.

CDR3 nucleotide sequence: TGTGCCAGCAGCCCGGGAGCGGGGGCGGAGACCCAGTACTTC. Protein sequence: CASSPGAGAETQYF. The J gene is TRBJ2-5, the V gene TRBV7-9; 8 nucleotides agree with TRBD2. The germline V gene encodes CDR1 SEHNR and CDR2 FQNEAQ (reference sequence). V shed 5 bases, J shed 5 bases, and the junction held 7 bases outside the gene matches. The CDR3 runs to 14 residues.

CDR3 nucleotides: TGTGCCAGCAGCCCCCCCGAGCGGGAGAATGAGCAGTTCTTC. As protein: CASSPPERENEQFF. The V gene is TRBV9, the J gene TRBJ2-1, with TRBD2 matching 8 bases. CDR3 size: 14 residues. CDR1 and CDR2 from the germline V gene are SGDLS and YYNGEE. With 4 bases clipped from V and 7 bases from J, the junction kept 7 bases outside the gene matches.

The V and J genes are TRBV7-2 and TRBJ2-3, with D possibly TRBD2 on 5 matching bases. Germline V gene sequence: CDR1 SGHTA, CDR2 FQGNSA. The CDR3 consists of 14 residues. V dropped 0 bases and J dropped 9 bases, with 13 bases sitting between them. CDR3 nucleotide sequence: TGTGCCAGCAGCTTAGCCAGTGAGCGGTCCACGCAGTATTTT. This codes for CASSLASERSTQYF.